A single sample is the source of the 30 T cell receptor beta chains below, sequenced in a study of T cell repertoires in aging, cancer and after chemotherapy. The template was genomic DNA from peripheral blood, not RNA. Rearranged V-D-J TRB sequences were amplified with a mixed TRB-A/B primer pool. In TCRdb, the multiplex PCR reads were re-called with MiXCR into one record per CDR3 protein. The repertoire consists of around 2,700 distinct CDR3 sequences, with under 30% occurring once and the leading ten covering over 50%. The sample was blood. These receptors came from a human donor with a solid tumor.

Note on this clonotype: This could be a read error, since a much larger clone is one nucleotide away. The V and J genes are TRBV5-5 and TRBJ1-2, with unresolved D. Germline lookup yields CDR1 SGHKS and CDR2 YYEKEE (reference sequence). The V and J ends lost 0 bases and 1 base respectively, with 10 bases between them. This CDR3 is built from 15 residues. Here the CDR3 DNA reads TGTGCCAGCAGCTTGGCGAAGGGCCGTAACTATGGCTACACCTTC. It specifies CASSLAKGRNYGYTF. The full variable domain, rest sourced from reference TRBV5-5 and TRBJ1-2, is DAGVTQSPTHLIKTRGQQVTLRCSPISGHKSVSWYQQVLGQGPQFIFQYYEKEERGRGNFPDRFSARQFPNYSSELNVNALLLGDSALYLCASSLAKGRNYGYTFGSGTRLTVV.

This clonotype was counted only a few times. V usage is TRBV6-2 or TRBV6-3 and J usage is TRBJ2-3, with TRBD2 as a possible D gene (6 bases). The V gene's germline CDR1 is MNHEY and CDR2 SVGEGT. The ends were cut back, 4 bases at V and 6 bases at J, with 23 bases in the middle. This CDR3 comprises 17 residues. In DNA, the CDR3 is TGTGCCAGCAGTTTCGTTATCGGGGACTCCCGGAGGGATACGCAGTATTTT. Encoded protein: CASSFVIGDSRRDTQYF.

The gene calls are TRBV28 and TRBJ1-1; D is uncertain. With 4 bases removed from V and 8 bases from J, the gap between germline ends came to 17 bases. CDR3 length: 14 residues. CDR1 is MDHEN, CDR2 SYDVKM, per germline. The CDR3 region is CASSSPSLPEEAFF. In nucleotides, the CDR3 is TGTGCCAGCAGTTCACCCAGCCTACCCGAAGAAGCTTTCTTT.

Remarks on this clonotype: Given a much more abundant clone one base away, this may be a read error. The chain carries TRBV7-6 and TRBJ2-7; 8 nucleotides match TRBD2. Losses at the gene ends were 0 bases for V and 4 bases for J; bases not matched to a gene: 8. The length of the CDR3 is 16 residues. From germline, CDR1 is SGHVS and CDR2 FNYEAQ. The CDR3 sequence: CASSLAERGCGYEQYF. CDR3 nucleotides: TGTGCCAGCAGCTTAGCTGAGCGGGGGTGCGGGTACGAGCAGTACTTC.

This rearrangement joins TRBV6-5 to TRBJ2-7; TRBD2 matches 8 bases. The CDR3 extends over 15 amino acids. From germline, CDR1 is MNHEY and CDR2 SVGAGI. J lost 0 bases, V lost 2 bases, and 3 bases had no gene match. As DNA, the CDR3 is TGTGCCAGCAGTTACGACAGCGGGAGCTCCTACGAGCAGTACTTC. Translating gives CASSYDSGSSYEQYF.

J is TRBJ1-2 and V is TRBV6-4; tentative D call: TRBD1 (6 bases). V gave up 3 bases and J gave up 4 bases, with 9 bases separating them. Germline CDR1 is MRHNA and CDR2 is SNTAGT. The CDR3 has 13 residues. The CDR3 region is CASSEGAGYGYTF. CDR3 DNA: TGTGCCAGCAGTGAGGGGGCTGGCTATGGCTACACCTTC.

This clonotype rates as medium-sized. The chain has TRBV6-6 and TRBJ2-7; possible D gene TRBD2, 6 bases. CDR1 is MNHNY and CDR2 is SVGAGI in the germline V gene (reference sequence). V lost 2 bases to trimming and J lost 4 bases, with 9 bases between them. This CDR3 spans 13 amino acids. CDR3 nucleotide sequence: TGTGCCAGCAGTTACGCTGGGGGGTACGAGCAGTACTTC. It encodes CASSYAGGYEQYF.

This clonotype is categorized as medium-sized (0.01 to 0.1%). The chain is built from TRBV19 and TRBJ2-5; no reliable D call. V lost 2 bases, J lost 2 bases, and 12 bases lay in between. This CDR3 is 15 amino acids long. Germline V CDR1 and CDR2: LNHDA, SQIVND (reference sequence). CDR3 sequence (DNA): TGTGCCAGTAGTATAACGGGCAGCAATCAAGAGACCCAGTACTTC. Protein: CASSITGSNQETQYF. Filled out from reference TRBV19 and TRBJ2-5, the complete variable domain reads DGGITQSPKYLFRKEGQNVTLSCEQNLNHDAMYWYRQDPGQGLRLIYYSQIVNDFQKGDIAEGYSVSREKKESFPLTVTSAQKNPTAFYLCASSITGSNQETQYFGPGTRLLVL.

The chain carries TRBV7-9 and TRBJ2-2, with 7 bases identical to TRBD1. The J segment lost 0 bases and the V segment lost 2 bases, leaving 3 bases of the junction unmatched. The V gene's germline CDR1 is SEHNR and CDR2 FQNEAQ (reference sequence). The CDR3 consists of 16 residues. CDR3 nucleotides: TGTGCCAGCAGCTTACAGGGGGAAGCGAACACCGGGGAGCTGTTTTTT. Protein sequence: CASSLQGEANTGELFF.

The J gene is TRBJ2-7, the V gene TRBV30, with D tentatively TRBD1 (6 bases). Trimming took off 2 bases at V and 10 bases at J, with 15 bases between the two ends. From germline, CDR1 is GTSNPN and CDR2 SVGIG (reference sequence). The CDR3 consists of 12 residues. The CDR3 sequence: CAWSHPGVFQYF. DNA for the CDR3: TGTGCCTGGAGTCATCCAGGGGTTTTTCAGTACTTC.

This clonotype is deemed medium-sized. The rearrangement links TRBV19 to TRBJ1-5; TRBD1 aligns across 7 bases. CDR1 is LNHDA, CDR2 SQIVND, per germline (reference sequence). V was pared by 9 bases and J by 2 bases, with 13 bases of the junction left unmatched. CDR3 length equals 16 residues. The CDR3 here is CASAPLGQAGNQPQHF. DNA for the CDR3: TGTGCCAGCGCCCCCCTCGGACAGGCTGGCAATCAGCCCCAGCATTTT.

The gene calls are TRBV6-2 or TRBV6-3 and TRBJ2-2; TRBD2 aligns across 10 bases. This CDR3 contains 18 residues. Germline V CDR1 and CDR2: MNHEY, SVGEGT. After removal of 5 bases from V and 0 bases from J, the junction contained 9 bases not matched to a gene. The CDR3 is CASSQTSGAFANTGELFF. CDR3 sequence (DNA): TGTGCCAGCAGTCAAACTAGCGGGGCGTTCGCGAACACCGGGGAGCTGTTTTTT.

This clonotype is judged large. This sequence joins TRBV29-1 and TRBJ2-1; D gene uncertain. The CDR3 totals 14 residues. From germline, CDR1 is SQVTM and CDR2 ANQGSEA. V lost 4 bases and J 0 bases, leaving 10 bases between the germline ends. The CDR3 loop reads CSVAPRLSYNEQFF. CDR3 nucleotide sequence: TGCAGCGTTGCACCTAGGCTCTCCTACAATGAGCAGTTCTTC.

For this clonotype: Possible read error: a much larger clone is one base away. The V call is TRBV30, the J call TRBJ2-1; D might be TRBD2 (6 bases). Germline V gives CDR1 GTSNPN, CDR2 SVGIG (reference sequence). The V gene lost 0 bases and the J gene lost 3 bases, with 18 bases spanning the gap. This CDR3 spans 17 amino acids. CDR3 loop: CAWSVVRTSWSYNEQFF. CDR3 bases: TGTGCCTGGAGTGTGGTCCGAACTAGCTGGAGCTACAATGAGCAGTTCTTC.

This clonotype was found once. At one end the junction does not follow the germline gene, possibly because of a read error. The chain is built from TRBV5-1 and TRBJ1-3; D gene unclear. There are 16 residues in the CDR3. Germline CDR1 reads SGHRS; CDR2 reads YFSETQ. The CDR3 loop is CASSLATRTDGNAIYF. CDR3 nucleotide sequence: TGCGCCAGCAGCTTGGCAACACGGACCGATGGAAACGCCATATATTTT.

The CDR3 loop is CASSFSGGNQPQHF. The CDR3 DNA follows: TGTGCCAGCAGTTTCTCGGGCGGCAATCAGCCCCAGCATTTT. V gene TRBV12-3 or TRBV12-4 combines with J gene TRBJ1-5; no clear D gene. The CDR3 has 14 amino acids. Trimming shortened V by 3 bases and J by 2 bases, and 8 bases separated the two germline ends.

This chain joins TRBV6-5 and TRBJ2-7, with D possibly being TRBD2 (6 bases). Per the germline V gene, CDR1 is MNHEY and CDR2 is SVGAGI. Trimming took 11 bases from V and 1 from J, leaving 18 bases between them. The CDR3 length is 14 residues. As DNA, the CDR3 is TGTGCCTGCTGGGAGGCGGGTCGTTCCTACGAGCAGTACTTC. Encoded protein: CACWEAGRSYEQYF.

This clonotype was observed once. The genes are TRBV28 and TRBJ1-1; D remains ambiguous. Germline values: CDR1 MDHEN, CDR2 SYDVKM. The CDR3 runs 12 residues. The V end was cut by 10 bases, the J end by 3 bases, with 12 bases between. Here the CDR3 DNA reads TGTGCCACCCATTTAATGGACACTGAAGCTTTCTTT. It codes for CATHLMDTEAFF.

This clonotype is termed medium-sized. V usage is TRBV18 and J usage is TRBJ1-2; D possibly corresponds to TRBD1 (5 bases). Trimming pared 3 bases from V and 7 bases from J, leaving 21 bases between. Germline V gives CDR1 KGHSH, CDR2 LQKENI. The CDR3 totals 16 residues. The CDR3 region is CASSPGGGTAWAGYTF. CDR3 DNA: TGTGCCAGCTCACCGGGGGGAGGAACCGCATGGGCTGGCTACACCTTC.

This chain links TRBV18 with TRBJ1-3; no firm D call. The V end lost 3 bases, the J end lost 0 bases, and 6 bases lay between the germline ends. CDR1 and CDR2 from the germline V gene are KGHSH and LQKENI. The CDR3 totals 14 residues. Here the CDR3 DNA reads TGTGCCAGCTCACCCAGTGGCTCTGGAAACACCATATATTTT. This codes for CASSPSGSGNTIYF.

This clonotype is judged medium-sized. The J gene is TRBJ2-3, the V gene TRBV29-1; 8 positions match TRBD1. Germline V gene sequence: CDR1 SQVTM, CDR2 ANQGSEA. The CDR3 consists of 13 residues. After removal of 7 bases from V and 0 bases from J, the junction contained 3 bases not matched to a gene. The CDR3 sequence is CSGTGSSTDTQYF. The CDR3 nucleotides are TGCAGCGGGACAGGGTCTAGCACAGATACGCAGTATTTT.

The chain joins TRBV5-1 to TRBJ2-7, with unresolved D. Germline lookup yields CDR1 SGHRS and CDR2 YFSETQ. The CDR3 is 13 amino acids. The V gene lost 6 bases and the J gene lost 3 bases, with 13 bases spanning the gap. The CDR3 is CASTPGSNYEQYF. Written as DNA, the CDR3 is TGCGCCAGCACCCCAGGAAGTAACTACGAGCAGTACTTC.

This clonotype rates as medium-sized (0.01 to 0.1%). The V and J genes are TRBV30 and TRBJ2-2; D is uncertain. The germline V and J ends were trimmed by 0 bases and 4 bases, with 15 bases remaining between them. Germline lookup yields CDR1 GTSNPN and CDR2 SVGIG (reference sequence). The CDR3 has 16 residues. Here the CDR3 reads CAWSVLSAIGTGELFF. The CDR3 coding sequence is TGTGCCTGGAGTGTACTCTCAGCGATAGGCACCGGGGAGCTGTTTTTT.

The V call is TRBV6-6, the J call TRBJ1-2, with TRBD1 as a possible D gene (5 bases). Trimming took off 6 bases at V and 4 bases at J, with 12 bases between the two ends. The CDR3 spans 13 residues. Germline CDR1 MNHNY, CDR2 SVGAGI (reference sequence). The CDR3 loop reads CASSLGTLYGYTF. CDR3 coding DNA: TGTGCCAGCAGCCTCGGGACCCTCTATGGCTACACCTTC.

In this sample, this clonotype is medium-sized. V and J are TRBV30 and TRBJ1-2, with 10 nucleotides matching TRBD1. Germline CDR1 reads GTSNPN; CDR2 reads SVGIG (reference sequence). The CDR3 runs to 14 residues. J gave up 4 bases and V 3 bases, and 5 bases lay outside the gene matches. Here the CDR3 DNA reads TGTGCCTGGAGAAGACAGGGGGCAGGCTATGGCTACACCTTC. It specifies CAWRRQGAGYGYTF.

This clonotype has more than one count but fewer than ten. The chain employs TRBV5-1 and TRBJ2-1, with D possibly being TRBD2 (5 bases). The CDR3 is 13 residues long. The ends were cut back, 3 bases at V and 3 bases at J, with 7 bases in the middle. Germline V gene lookup returns CDR1 SGHRS and CDR2 YFSETQ. CDR3 nucleotide sequence: TGCGCCAGCAGCTCGGAGGTCTACAATGAGCAGTTCTTC. Protein product: CASSSEVYNEQFF.

This clonotype is classed as medium-sized. The genes are TRBV5-4 and TRBJ1-2; no clear D gene. Trimming took off 0 bases at V and 6 bases at J, with 9 bases between the two ends. CDR1 SGHNT and CDR2 YYREEE come from the germline V gene (reference sequence). This CDR3 is 13 amino acids long. Here the CDR3 DNA reads TGTGCCAGCAGCTTGGTTGGAATTAATGGCTACACCTTC. Its translation: CASSLVGINGYTF. Based on the CDR3 plus reference TRBV5-4 and TRBJ1-2, the full variable domain is ETGVTQSPTHLIKTRGQQVTLRCSSQSGHNTVSWYQQALGQGPQFIFQYYREEENGRGNFPPRFSGLQFPNYSSELNVNALELDDSALYLCASSLVGINGYTFGSGTRLTVV.

The CDR3 sequence is CASNSSGTKSNYGYTF. In DNA, the CDR3 is TGCGCCAGCAACTCCTCAGGGACGAAATCTAACTATGGCTACACCTTC. The V gene is TRBV5-1, the J gene TRBJ1-2; a weak D match, TRBD1 (5 bases). V lost 6 bases and J 0 bases, leaving 18 bases between the germline ends. CDR1 is SGHRS, CDR2 YFSETQ, per germline. The CDR3 totals 16 residues.

The chain combines TRBV24-1 with TRBJ1-2; no reliable D call. The CDR3 has 16 residues. V was pared by 3 bases and J by 3 bases, with 16 bases between. CDR1 is KGHDR and CDR2 is SFDVKD in the germline V gene. CDR3 sequence: CATSDPREELYYGYTF. Here the CDR3 DNA reads TGTGCCACCAGTGATCCCCGCGAGGAGCTCTACTATGGCTACACCTTC.

Relative to its sample, this clonotype is medium-sized. This chain connects TRBV30 to TRBJ1-2; D is possibly TRBD1 (5 bases). With 1 base removed from V and 4 bases from J, the gap between germline ends came to 13 bases. CDR3 size: 14 residues. Germline lookup yields CDR1 GTSNPN and CDR2 SVGIG (reference sequence). The CDR3 region has the DNA TGTGCCTGGAGTGCTGTATCGGGGGGCTATGGCTACACCTTC. Its translation is CAWSAVSGGYGYTF.